A selection of T cell receptor beta chains follows, all from one sample in a study of Graves' ophthalmopathy and Graves' hyperthyroidism. One entry per CDR3 protein, called by TCRdb with MiXCR from the multiplex PCR reads. The table has 500,000 to 700,000 distinct CDR3 sequences, 35% to 45% seen once. The sample comprised peripheral blood or thyroid tissue (not recorded which). The receptors originated from an adult man with Graves' hyperthyroidism. Both conserved end residues are part of each CDR3. The order of the fields is V gene, D gene, J gene, clone size, CDR3 DNA, CDR3 protein. The D gene is left open where the match is weak. Where a row states a size, it is once, few, many or the class of an expanded clone; other rows omit it.

V: TRBV6-5
D: TRBD1
J: TRBJ1-5
size: many
DNA: TGTGCCAGCAGTGAAGCGCTAGGGACAGGGGGTCAGCCCCAGCATTTT
CDR3: CASSEALGTGGQPQHF

V: TRBV2
D: TRBD1
J: TRBJ2-5
size: -
DNA: TGTGCCAGCAGTGAAGGGCCCCGGACAGGGGGTTCTGAGACCCAGTACTTC
CDR3: CASSEGPRTGGSETQYF

V: TRBV2
D: -
J: TRBJ1-3
size: many
DNA: TGTGCCAGCAGTGAAGCTTTATCTGGAAACACCATATATTTT
CDR3: CASSEALSGNTIYF

V: TRBV7-3
D: -
J: TRBJ2-5
size: few
DNA: TGTGCCAGCAGCTTAATTATCGGGGAGACCCAGTACTTC
CDR3: CASSLIIGETQYF

V: TRBV7-3
D: TRBD1
J: TRBJ1-2
size: -
DNA: TGTGCCAGCAGCTTATTGGGACAGGGAGGGGTCTACTATGGCTACACCTTC
CDR3: CASSLLGQGGVYYGYTF

V: TRBV6-5
D: -
J: TRBJ2-5
size: -
DNA: TGTGCCAGCAGTTACTGGGGACGGGAGACCCAGTACTTC
CDR3: CASSYWGRETQYF

V: TRBV6-1
D: -
J: TRBJ1-2
size: few
DNA: TGTGCCAGCAGTTCTGCTGCCCTCCGGGACCCTCCTCCGGGGGGCTACACCTTC
CDR3: CASSSAALRDPPPGGYTF

V: TRBV15
D: -
J: TRBJ2-6
size: -
DNA: TGTGCCACCAGCAGAGATTTCATGGTAACTCTAGCCAACGTCCTGACTTTC
CDR3: CATSRDFMVTLANVLTF

V: TRBV24-1
D: TRBD2
J: TRBJ2-1
size: -
DNA: TGTGCCACCAGTCCTTCAGCGGGGGGGCACTTCAATGAGCAGTTCTTC
CDR3: CATSPSAGGHFNEQFF

V: TRBV15
D: -
J: TRBJ2-5
size: -
DNA: TGTGCCACCAGCAGGACAGCCCCAACCCAGTACTTC
CDR3: CATSRTAPTQYF

V: TRBV20-1
D: TRBD1
J: TRBJ1-3
size: -
DNA: TGCAGTGCTAGATTGCCACCCGGGACAGGGGTATACAACACCATATATTTT
CDR3: CSARLPPGTGVYNTIYF

V: TRBV19
D: TRBD1
J: TRBJ1-1
size: -
DNA: TGTGCCAGTAGTCCCGGACAGGGGGCCCCCCTGAACACTGAAGCTTTCTTT
CDR3: CASSPGQGAPLNTEAFF

V: TRBV29-1
D: TRBD2
J: TRBJ2-5
size: -
DNA: TGCAGCGTTAGCGGGGGCCGAGAGACCCAGTACTTC
CDR3: CSVSGGRETQYF

V: TRBV7-2
D: -
J: TRBJ1-3
size: -
DNA: TGTGCCAGCTCCAAAAGGGCGGTGGGAACGGGAAACACCATATATTTT
CDR3: CASSKRAVGTGNTIYF

V: TRBV2
D: -
J: TRBJ2-2
size: -
DNA: TGTGCCAGCAGCCCTAATCCCTTCAACACCGGGGAGCTGTTTTTT
CDR3: CASSPNPFNTGELFF

V: TRBV9
D: -
J: TRBJ1-2
size: many
DNA: TGTGCCAGCAGCGTCGGGAGAGCTAACTATGGCTACACCTTC
CDR3: CASSVGRANYGYTF

V: TRBV24-1
D: -
J: TRBJ2-5
size: -
DNA: TGTGCCACCAGTGATACTAGCAGGGAAGGGACCCAGTACTTC
CDR3: CATSDTSREGTQYF

V: TRBV15
D: TRBD2
J: TRBJ2-5
size: many
DNA: TGTGCCACCAGCAAAAGCGGGGGAATGGGGCAAGAGACCCAGTACTTC
CDR3: CATSKSGGMGQETQYF

V: TRBV27
D: -
J: TRBJ1-1
size: few
DNA: TGTGCCAGCAGTAATAACAGAGGATCTTTGAACACTGAAGCTTTCTTT
CDR3: CASSNNRGSLNTEAFF

V: TRBV5-6
D: -
J: TRBJ2-5
size: -
DNA: TGTGCCAGCAGCTTGACCGGGGCCCCCGGACAAGAGACCCAGTACTTC
CDR3: CASSLTGAPGQETQYF

V: TRBV6-5
D: TRBD1
J: TRBJ1-5
size: -
DNA: TGTGCCAGCAGGCGCGACAGGGTTCAGCCCCAGCATTTT
CDR3: CASRRDRVQPQHF

V: TRBV7-2
D: -
J: TRBJ1-1
size: -
DNA: TGTGCCAGCAGCTTAGCTCGGTCTGAAGCTTTCTTT
CDR3: CASSLARSEAFF

V: TRBV7-8
D: TRBD2
J: TRBJ2-1
size: -
DNA: TGTGCCAGCAGCTTCGGACTAGGTTCAGATGAGCAGTTCTTC
CDR3: CASSFGLGSDEQFF

V: TRBV19
D: -
J: TRBJ1-2
size: few
DNA: TGTGCCAGTAGTGCCGACGGAGCCCTCTATGGCTACACCTTC
CDR3: CASSADGALYGYTF

V: TRBV20-1
D: TRBD1
J: TRBJ1-1
size: many
DNA: TGCAGTGCGAGGGGGACAGGGGGGAACACTGAAGCTTTCTTT
CDR3: CSARGTGGNTEAFF

V: TRBV24-1
D: -
J: TRBJ2-1
size: -
DNA: TGTGCCACCAGTGAGACAGCCCTCAATGAGCAGTTCTTC
CDR3: CATSETALNEQFF

V: TRBV30
D: TRBD1
J: TRBJ2-2
size: -
DNA: TGTGCCTGGAGTACTGGACAGGGGGCCGCCGGGGAGCTGTTTTTT
CDR3: CAWSTGQGAAGELFF

V: TRBV6-9
D: TRBD1
J: TRBJ1-5
size: -
DNA: TGTGCCAGCAGTGTTGGACAGGGCGGTGAGACCCAGCATTTT
CDR3: CASSVGQGGETQHF

V: TRBV30
D: -
J: TRBJ2-7
size: few
DNA: TGTGCCTGGAAGGTAACAGCATCCTACGAGCAGTACTTC
CDR3: CAWKVTASYEQYF

V: TRBV5-5
D: TRBD1
J: TRBJ2-5
size: many
DNA: TGTGCCAGCAGCCAGGGGGACGAGACCCAGTACTTC
CDR3: CASSQGDETQYF

V: TRBV11-2
D: TRBD2
J: TRBJ2-7
size: many
DNA: TGTGCCAGCAGCTTACGACAAAGCGGGAGCCCCTACGAGCAGTACTTC
CDR3: CASSLRQSGSPYEQYF

V: TRBV20-1
D: TRBD2
J: TRBJ2-3
size: once
DNA: TGCAGTGCTAGAGACCCGGGACTAGCGGGGCCAGACACAGATACGCAGTATTTT
CDR3: CSARDPGLAGPDTDTQYF

V: TRBV11-2
D: -
J: TRBJ2-3
size: -
DNA: TGTGCCAGCAGCTTAGGTCTATCGGGGGCGGGCACAGATACGCAGTATTTT
CDR3: CASSLGLSGAGTDTQYF

V: TRBV11-2
D: -
J: TRBJ1-1
size: many
DNA: TGTGCCAGCAGCTTAAACAGGGCAGGGAACACTGAAGCTTTCTTT
CDR3: CASSLNRAGNTEAFF

V: TRBV2
D: -
J: TRBJ1-2
size: -
DNA: TGTGCCAGCGCTGAGGGGAAGGGCACGGACACCTTC
CDR3: CASAEGKGTDTF

V: TRBV5-1
D: TRBD1
J: TRBJ1-6
size: -
DNA: TGCGCCAGCAGCATAACAGGGGGCGCGAATAATTCACCCCTCCACTTT
CDR3: CASSITGGANNSPLHF

V: TRBV5-5
D: -
J: TRBJ1-1
size: many
DNA: TGTGCCAGCAGCTTGGCGGACGGGTCTGAAGCTTTCTTT
CDR3: CASSLADGSEAFF

V: TRBV10-3
D: TRBD1
J: TRBJ2-6
size: many
DNA: TGTGCCACGCCGCGGACAGGGGCTCCCTCTGGGGCCAACGTCCTGACTTTC
CDR3: CATPRTGAPSGANVLTF

V: TRBV10-2
D: -
J: TRBJ1-2
size: -
DNA: TGTGCCAGCAGTGAGTCGAATCCAGCCCACTATGGCTACACCTTC
CDR3: CASSESNPAHYGYTF

V: TRBV2
D: -
J: TRBJ1-4
size: -
DNA: TGTGCCAGCAGCTTCCAGAGGACTGCAACTAATGGAAAACTGTTTTTT
CDR3: CASSFQRTATNGKLFF

V: TRBV15
D: TRBD1
J: TRBJ2-2
size: many
DNA: TGTGCCACCAGCAGTTCACAGGGGGCCAGGTTCACCGGGGAGCTGTTTTTT
CDR3: CATSSSQGARFTGELFF

V: TRBV20-1
D: -
J: TRBJ1-4
size: -
DNA: TGCAGTGCTAGAGAGATGGCTAATGAAAAACTGTTTTTT
CDR3: CSAREMANEKLFF

V: TRBV20-1
D: TRBD1
J: TRBJ2-7
size: -
DNA: TGCAGTGCTAGAGTGGGGACAGGGGTATCCTACGAGCAGTACTTC
CDR3: CSARVGTGVSYEQYF

V: TRBV12-3/TRBV12-4
D: TRBD1
J: TRBJ1-5
size: -
DNA: TGTGCCAGCGGGACTAGCGGGACAGTGGATCAGCCCCAGCATTTT
CDR3: CASGTSGTVDQPQHF

V: TRBV10-1
D: -
J: TRBJ2-5
size: many
DNA: TGCGCCAGCAGTGAGTCGAGGGCGGGGGCCCAAGAGACCCAGTACTTC
CDR3: CASSESRAGAQETQYF

V: TRBV27
D: -
J: TRBJ1-1
size: few
DNA: TGTGCCAGCAGTTTATCGTGGGGGCAGGGTGAAGCTTTCTTT
CDR3: CASSLSWGQGEAFF

V: TRBV6-1
D: TRBD2
J: TRBJ2-2
size: -
DNA: TGTGCCAGCAGAGGACTAGCGGGGGGTCGTAACACCGGGGAGCTGTTTTTT
CDR3: CASRGLAGGRNTGELFF

V: TRBV5-6
D: TRBD2
J: TRBJ2-3
size: -
DNA: TGTGCCAGCAGCTTGGCCGACGCTAGCGGGAGGAAGGGAGATACGCAGTATTTT
CDR3: CASSLADASGRKGDTQYF

V: TRBV2
D: TRBD1
J: TRBJ1-2
size: -
DNA: TGTGCCAGCAGGCGGACAGGGGCGTTTAACTTTGGCTACACCTTC
CDR3: CASRRTGAFNFGYTF

V: TRBV2
D: -
J: TRBJ1-5
size: many
DNA: TGTGCCAGCAGTGACACGTCCTCCCTCAATCAGCCCCAGCATTTT
CDR3: CASSDTSSLNQPQHF

V: TRBV5-6
D: -
J: TRBJ1-2
size: -
DNA: TGTGCCAGCAGCTTGGTCTCAGGGACCCCCTATGGCTACACCTTC
CDR3: CASSLVSGTPYGYTF

V: TRBV19
D: -
J: TRBJ1-1
size: few
DNA: TGTGCCAGTAGAAGGACGAAAACTGGGGAGGCTTTCTTT
CDR3: CASRRTKTGEAFF

V: TRBV19
D: TRBD1
J: TRBJ2-5
size: many
DNA: TGTGCCAGTAGAACCTCCGGGACAGACTACCAAGAGACCCAGTACTTC
CDR3: CASRTSGTDYQETQYF